This TCR beta chain derives from a study of shared clonotypes between healthy human individuals. The wider study: CD4 naive and CD4 memory each took three plates per donor, while CD8 naive took two and CD8 memory one.

Points on this clone: The antigen remains undetermined.

CDR3 length: 15 residues. In germline, CDR1 is MNHEY, CDR2 SMNVEV (reference sequence). V lost 3 bases to trimming and J lost 0 bases; unmatched junction nucleotides: 2. The study, taken as a whole, reports: Between a few donors, naive CD4 clonotypes were shared at a level of around 5.1%. Only a few donors were included, so the genetic and exposure-history diversity represented was limited.

In the study's own analysis: ImmunoSEQ only sent back junction sequences with no quality scores, so filtering was done differently. Libraries were prepared by immunoSEQ multiplex PCR; TCRdb keeps only in-frame clonotypes and omits some of them. V and J calls and clone size come straight from that table; D and trimming were deduced from the DNA. The table includes around 200,000 clones, around 63% detected once. This chain connects TRBV27 to TRBJ2-1; TRBD2 aligns across 7 bases. Sequenced input: memory CD4+ T cells sorted from blood. Subset reported: CD45RA-negative fraction. This TCR was sampled from a young man in good health. The CDR3 DNA follows: TGTGCCAGCAGTTTTGGGACTAACTCCTACAATGAGCAGTTCTTC. As protein: CASSFGTNSYNEQFF.